This T cell receptor beta chain is drawn from a study of blood T cell repertoires in COVID-19. Across the whole study: The analysed material was cDNA or gDNA that came from T cells, B-cell-depleted T cells, or PBMCs.

In the authors' methods: Amplified reference gene primers provided the basis for estimating nucleated cell counts. The data were produced by immunoSEQ multiplex PCR, yet TCRdb's version contains in-frame clones alone and is incomplete. V and J calls plus clone size are reproduced from that table; the DNA served to infer D and trimming. The data show about 150,000 clones, about 84% seen once. The CDR3 consists of 15 residues. Germline CDR1 reads SEHNR; CDR2 reads FQNEAQ (reference sequence). The trim removed 4 bases at V and 10 bases at J, leaving 7 bases unmatched. V is TRBV7-9 and J is TRBJ1-6, with TRBD1 matching 10 bases. The material sequenced was peripheral blood. The receptor's source is a woman aged 45 to 65 with acute or convalescent COVID-19. DNA for the CDR3: TGTGCCAGCAGCTCGACAGGGGGCGGACGATCACCCCTCCACTTT. Translated, it gives CASSSTGGGRSPLHF.